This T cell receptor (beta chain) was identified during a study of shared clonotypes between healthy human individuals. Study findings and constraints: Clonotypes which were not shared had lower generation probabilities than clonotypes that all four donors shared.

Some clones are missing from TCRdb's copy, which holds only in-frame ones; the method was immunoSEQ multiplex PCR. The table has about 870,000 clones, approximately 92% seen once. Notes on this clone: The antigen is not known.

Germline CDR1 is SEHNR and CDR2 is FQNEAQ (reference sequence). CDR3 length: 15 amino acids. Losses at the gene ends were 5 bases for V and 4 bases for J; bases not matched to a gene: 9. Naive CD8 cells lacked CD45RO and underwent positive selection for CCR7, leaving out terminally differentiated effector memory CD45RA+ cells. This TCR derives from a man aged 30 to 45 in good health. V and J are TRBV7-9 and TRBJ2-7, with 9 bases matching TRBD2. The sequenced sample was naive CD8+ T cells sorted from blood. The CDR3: CASSGVTSGEYEQYF. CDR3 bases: TGTGCCAGCAGCGGAGTGACTAGCGGAGAGTACGAGCAGTACTTC. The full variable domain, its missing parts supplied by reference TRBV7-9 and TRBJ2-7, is DTGVSQNPRHKITKRGQNVTFRCDPISEHNRLYWYRQTLGQGPEFLTYFQNEAQLEKSRLLSDRFSAERPKGSFSTLEIQRTEQGDSAMYLCASSGVTSGEYEQYFGPGTRLTVT.